This entry lists 20 T cell receptor beta chains sequenced from one sample in a study of CD8+ T cells in alopecia areata. As for treatment: oral pan-JAK inhibitor, 5-10 mg twice daily. Extraction and reverse transcription of RNA yielded cDNA as the sequencing template. Some clones are missing from TCRdb's copy, which holds only in-frame ones; the method was immunoSEQ multiplex PCR. Of about 210,000 clones in the sample, approximately 65% are singletons; the top ten hold over 1%. The material sequenced was CD4+ T cells sorted from blood, taken around week 44, from a patient treated with tofacitinib. The receptor source for this set is a human donor with alopecia areata.

This clone appeared a few times. This chain connects TRBV4-3 to TRBJ1-1; D gene ambiguous. Germline V CDR1 and CDR2: LGHNA, YSLEER. The CDR3 contains 13 residues. V dropped 2 bases and J dropped 1 base, with 5 bases sitting between them. This chain's CDR3 is CASSQWANTEAFF. As DNA, the CDR3 is TGCGCCAGCAGCCAATGGGCGAACACTGAAGCTTTCTTT.

A few counts support this clone. This chain uses TRBV2 with TRBJ2-5; no definite D call. The V gene's germline CDR1 is SNHLY and CDR2 FYNNEI. The CDR3 runs to 14 residues. V lost 1 base and J 2 bases, leaving 8 bases between the germline ends. The CDR3 is CASSEDSTQETQYF. The CDR3 nucleotides are TGTGCCAGCAGTGAAGATTCTACTCAAGAGACCCAGTACTTC.

The J gene is TRBJ1-2, the V gene TRBV30, with 8 bases that match TRBD1. The CDR3 loop spans 14 amino acids. The germline gives CDR1 GTSNPN, CDR2 SVGIG (reference sequence). V lost 3 bases and J lost 4; bases outside the gene matches: 7. The CDR3 region has the DNA TGTGCCTGGAGCGTAGACAGGGGCGGCTATGGCTACACCTTC. Amino acids: CAWSVDRGGYGYTF.

This clone was detected a few times. The DNA of the CDR3 is TGTGCCAGCAAGACAAAGAATGGGGAGACCCAGTACTTC. Translation gives CASKTKNGETQYF. This chain links TRBV2 with TRBJ2-5; no reliable D call. Germline V gives CDR1 SNHLY, CDR2 FYNNEI. The CDR3 has 13 amino acids. Deletions cut 7 bases from V and 5 bases from J, with 14 bases between.

This clone was seen more than once but under ten times. The CDR3 is CATSRDSGERYTF. CDR3 DNA sequence: TGTGCCACCAGCAGAGATTCAGGGGAGCGCTACACCTTC. V usage is TRBV15 and J usage is TRBJ1-2; a weak D match, TRBD1 (6 bases). The CDR3 totals 13 residues. Trimming stripped 0 bases from V and 9 bases from J, with 11 bases between. The germline CDR1 and CDR2 sequences are LNHNV and YYDKDF (reference sequence).

This chain connects TRBV29-1 to TRBJ2-2, with D uncertain. Germline V gives CDR1 SQVTM, CDR2 ANQGSEA. The CDR3 consists of 16 residues. Trimming stripped 4 bases from V and 6 bases from J, with 21 bases between. CDR3 in amino acids: CSVVLRQDRWAGELFF. Here the CDR3 DNA reads TGCAGCGTTGTTCTCCGACAAGACCGTTGGGCCGGGGAGCTGTTTTTT.

The chain is built from TRBV5-1 and TRBJ1-4; TRBD1 matches 7 bases. CDR3 length equals 14 residues. J was trimmed by 7 bases and V by 7 bases; bases with no gene match: 10. The germline CDR1 and CDR2 sequences are SGHRS and YFSETQ. The CDR3 DNA follows: TGCGCCAGCCGACTTGACAGGGAAGGTGAAAAACTGTTTTTT. Its translation is CASRLDREGEKLFF.

Points on this clone: A much larger clone lies a single base off, so this may be a read error. The same CDR3 arises from other DNA sequences in this sample as well. The rearrangement links TRBV6-5 to TRBJ1-1; D is ambiguous. V shed 5 bases and J shed 1 base, with 8 bases lying between them. The CDR3 totals 13 residues. Germline CDR1 and CDR2: MNHEY and SVGAGI. CDR3 region: CASSEDGNTEAFF. The CDR3 DNA sequence: TGTGCCAGCAGTGAGGACGGGAACACTGAAGCTTTCTTT.

The chain has TRBV6-6 and TRBJ2-5; tentative D call: TRBD2 (7 bases). This CDR3 contains 16 residues. V was clipped by 6 bases and J by 4 bases, with 21 bases between them. Germline CDR1 MNHNY, CDR2 SVGAGI (reference sequence). The CDR3 region has the DNA TGTGCCAGCAGGGATGGCGGGGGCGCTAGCGGAGAGACCCAGTACTTC. Translation gives CASRDGGGASGETQYF.

This clone has ten or more counts. This chain uses TRBV14 with TRBJ2-1; 7 bases align to TRBD1. Germline V gene data show CDR1 as SGHDN and CDR2 as FVKESK. The CDR3 runs to 17 residues. With V trimmed by 5 bases and J by 5 bases, 15 bases remained unmatched. Written as DNA, the CDR3 is TGTGCCAGCAGCAAGGGGTTAGGGACAGTCCTCAACAATGAGCAGTTCTTC. Translating gives CASSKGLGTVLNNEQFF.

This clone has a handful of counts. V gene TRBV6-6 combines with J gene TRBJ1-4; 7 positions agree with TRBD1. Germline V CDR1 and CDR2: MNHNY, SVGAGI (reference sequence). V lost 11 bases to trimming and J lost 7 bases; unmatched junction nucleotides: 7. This CDR3 has 12 residues. CDR3 DNA: TGTGCCGGAGGCAGGGGGAGTGAAAAACTGTTTTTT. This codes for CAGGRGSEKLFF.

The V gene is TRBV7-2, the J gene TRBJ1-5; tentatively, D is TRBD1 (5 bases). Trimming removed 2 bases at V and 1 base at J, with 12 bases between. Germline CDR1 reads SGHTA; CDR2 reads FQGNSA. The CDR3 consists of 16 residues. This chain's CDR3 is CASSLQAGRSNQPQHF. DNA of the CDR3: TGTGCCAGCAGCTTACAGGCAGGGAGGAGCAATCAGCCCCAGCATTTT.

V usage is TRBV29-1 and J usage is TRBJ2-5; TRBD1 matches at 10 bases. J gave up 1 base and V 6 bases, and 8 bases lay outside the gene matches. Germline CDR1 reads SQVTM; CDR2 reads ANQGSEA. The CDR3 loop spans 15 amino acids. The CDR3 coding sequence is TGCAGCGTCTCGGGACAGGGGATGATCCAAGAGACCCAGTACTTC. As protein: CSVSGQGMIQETQYF.

The chain recombines TRBV9 with TRBJ1-3; a possible D gene is TRBD1 (5 bases). Trimming removed 4 bases at V and 8 bases at J, with 13 bases between. The CDR3 has 13 residues. Germline CDR1 SGDLS, CDR2 YYNGEE. The CDR3 DNA sequence: TGTGCCAGCAGCCCCCCCGGGGGGGACACCATATATTTT. Encoded protein: CASSPPGGDTIYF.

The chain joins TRBV2 to TRBJ2-6; 7 bases agree with TRBD1. The CDR3 loop spans 18 amino acids. Germline V lookup: CDR1 SNHLY, CDR2 FYNNEI. V shed 6 bases and J 2 bases; nucleotides not matched to a gene: 13. CDR3 protein: CASSLQDRSFTGANVLTF. The CDR3 DNA follows: TGTGCCAGCAGCTTACAGGACAGGTCTTTCACTGGGGCCAACGTCCTGACTTTC. Variable domain in full (rest from reference TRBV2 and TRBJ2-6): EPEVTQTPSHQVTQMGQEVILRCVPISNHLYFYWYRQILGQKVEFLVSFYNNEISEKSEIFDDQFSVERPDGSNFTLKIRSTKLEDSAMYFCASSLQDRSFTGANVLTFGAGSRLTVL.

J is TRBJ2-7 and V is TRBV7-9, with 11 bases lining up with TRBD2. This CDR3 has 15 amino acids. The V gene's germline CDR1 is SEHNR and CDR2 FQNEAQ (reference sequence). V was clipped by 5 bases and J by 3 bases; unmatched bases: 6. The CDR3 loop reads CASSKGLAGGYEQYF. The DNA of the CDR3 is TGTGCCAGCAGCAAGGGGCTAGCGGGGGGCTACGAGCAGTACTTC.

V gene TRBV19 combines with J gene TRBJ2-2, with a possible D match to TRBD1 (5 bases). Trimming took 1 base from V and 6 from J, leaving 15 bases between them. The germline gives CDR1 LNHDA, CDR2 SQIVND (reference sequence). The CDR3 consists of 16 residues. The CDR3 DNA sequence: TGTGCCAGTAGTATAGGGTCGCAGGGCTCCCCCGGGGAGCTGTTTTTT. This gives the protein CASSIGSQGSPGELFF. The whole variable domain, remainder taken from reference TRBV19 and TRBJ2-2, is DGGITQSPKYLFRKEGQNVTLSCEQNLNHDAMYWYRQDPGQGLRLIYYSQIVNDFQKGDIAEGYSVSREKKESFPLTVTSAQKNPTAFYLCASSIGSQGSPGELFFGEGSRLTVL.

The chain is built from TRBV4-3 and TRBJ1-6, with TRBD1 matching 9 bases. J gave up 7 bases and V 4 bases, and 5 bases lay outside the gene matches. The CDR3 runs 15 residues. Germline CDR1 reads LGHNA; CDR2 reads YSLEER. Here the CDR3 DNA reads TGCGCCAGCAGCCCTAAGACAGGGGGGAATTCACCCCTCCACTTT. Protein product: CASSPKTGGNSPLHF.

This chain links TRBV10-3 with TRBJ2-7, with D tentatively TRBD1 or TRBD2 (5 bases each). Germline values: CDR1 ENHRY, CDR2 SYGVKD. With 2 bases removed from V and 2 bases from J, the gap between germline ends came to 13 bases. The CDR3 contains 15 residues. The CDR3 sequence: CAISEATEGTYEQYF. The CDR3 bases are TGTGCCATCAGTGAGGCCACCGAGGGGACCTACGAGCAGTACTTC.

A word on this clone: This sample includes further DNA sequences coding for the same CDR3. The CDR3 DNA sequence: TGTGCCAGCAGCGTATCCGGGAACACTGAAGCTTTCTTT. Protein product: CASSVSGNTEAFF. The rearrangement joins TRBV9 to TRBJ1-1; D gene ambiguous. Germline CDR1 and CDR2: SGDLS and YYNGEE. The CDR3 runs to 13 residues. Trimming left V 1 base short and J 1 base short, with 5 bases between.